Below are 3 T cell receptor beta chains sequenced from a single sample in a study of identical twins. TCRdb redid the calling of the 5' RACE reads with MiXCR, one entry per CDR3 protein. The data contain around 960,000 distinct CDR3 sequences, around an eighth of them singletons. These data also featured in a second study, about yellow fever vaccine responses in identical twins.

The sequenced material came from PBMCs. These receptors were collected from a woman under 30 in good health.

The J gene is TRBJ2-1, the V gene TRBV14, with D hard to call. This CDR3 region has 12 residues. V was shortened by 6 bases and J by 4 bases, with 7 bases between the two germline ends. The germline CDR1 and CDR2 sequences are SGHDN and FVKESK. The CDR3 reads CASSRRYNEQFF. The CDR3 nucleotides are TGTGCCAGCAGTCGGAGATACAATGAGCAGTTCTTC. The complete variable domain, with remaining parts taken from reference TRBV14 and TRBJ2-1, reads EAGVTQFPSHSVIEKGQTVTLRCDPISGHDNLYWYRRVMGKEIKFLLHFVKESKQDESGMPNNRFLAERTGGTYSTLKVQPAELEDSGVYFCASSRRYNEQFFGPGTRLTVL.

The chain has TRBV18 and TRBJ1-4, with a tentative D call TRBD1 (5 bases). The CDR3 covers 18 residues. V was cut by 3 bases and J by 1 base, with 18 bases left in between. Germline V CDR1 and CDR2: KGHSH, LQKENI. CDR3: CASSPSGALTETNEKLFF. CDR3 nucleotide sequence: TGTGCCAGCTCACCGTCCGGGGCGCTTACCGAAACTAATGAAAAACTGTTTTTT.

Comment on this clonotype: A read error may account for a junction end that differs from germline. The rearrangement links TRBV12-3 or TRBV12-4 to TRBJ2-5, with TRBD2 matching 11 bases. The CDR3 length is 18 residues. For the CDR3, the DNA is TGTGCCCGCAGTTTAGTGCTAGCGGGGGGTCGGTACCAAGAGACCCAGTACTTC. Protein sequence: CARSLVLAGGRYQETQYF.